This T cell receptor beta chain was sequenced during a study of identical twins. CDR1 SGHAT and CDR2 FQNNGV come from the germline V gene. The CDR3 length is 21 residues. V lost 0 bases, J lost 2 bases, and 12 bases stayed unmatched. TCRdb independently ran MiXCR on the 5' RACE reads; one entry per CDR3 protein. Among about 210,000 distinct CDR3 sequences, approximately 9% were seen once, and the ten largest hold about 5.2%. J is TRBJ2-6 and V is TRBV11-2; 11 nucleotides align to TRBD1. This receptor was obtained from a woman aged 18 to 35 in good health. Sequencing was done on a sample of memory (CD45RO+) T cells sorted from blood. The CDR3 DNA reads TGTGCCAGCAGCTTAGATCCGACCGGGACAGGGGGAATTCCTGGGGCCAACGTCCTGACTTTC. This sequence encodes CASSLDPTGTGGIPGANVLTF.